The 17 T cell receptor beta chains below come from one sample, sequenced in a study of breast tumors, draining lymph nodes, adjacent tissues. TCRdb used MiXCR to reprocess the multiplex PCR reads, holding one entry per CDR3 protein. This table has 75,000 to 100,000 distinct CDR3 sequences, roughly 20% appearing once. Axillary draining lymph nodes of breast cancer patients supplied the node samples. Sequencing was done on a sample of axillary lymph node tissue. These TCRs come from a female donor with breast cancer. Some clones in this sample may be carry-over from other donors' samples.

Points on this clonotype: Given a much more abundant clone one base away, this may be a read error. The V call is TRBV6-6, the J call TRBJ2-1; the match to TRBD2 covers 8 bases. The CDR3 spans 14 residues. The germline V gene has CDR1 MNHNY and CDR2 SVGAGI (reference sequence). J gave up 2 bases and V 6 bases, and 3 bases lay outside the gene matches. CDR3 protein: CASRPGGAYNEQFF. CDR3 nucleotide sequence: TGTGCCAGCAGACCGGGAGGGGCCTACAATGAGCAGTTCTTC.

This clonotype was seen many times. J is TRBJ1-6 and V is TRBV9, with a weak D call TRBD1 (5 bases). Trimming cost V 2 bases and J 0 bases, with 12 bases left between them. CDR3 size: 17 residues. CDR1 and CDR2 from the germline V gene are SGDLS and YYNGEE. CDR3 sequence: CASSVGAASSYNSPLHF. In nucleotides, the CDR3 is TGTGCCAGCAGCGTCGGGGCCGCTAGCTCCTATAATTCACCCCTCCACTTT.

At least ten counts were recorded for this clonotype. The V gene is TRBV5-4, the J gene TRBJ2-7, with D perhaps TRBD1 or TRBD2 (7 bases each). Trimming pared 4 bases from V and 5 bases from J, leaving 16 bases between. This CDR3 spans 14 amino acids. Germline loops: CDR1 SGHNT, CDR2 YYREEE (reference sequence). DNA of the CDR3: TGTGCCAGCAGCCCAGGGGGGGGCCGGAACGAGCAGTACTTC. It codes for CASSPGGGRNEQYF.

There are many counts of this clonotype. The rearrangement uses TRBV11-1 and TRBJ2-3, with D perhaps matching TRBD2 (6 bases). Germline lookup yields CDR1 SGHAT and CDR2 FQDESV (reference sequence). V was clipped by 4 bases and J by 10 bases, with 15 bases between them. The CDR3 consists of 13 residues. CDR3 in DNA: TGTGCCAGCAGCTACGCTTCCCGGAGGGCGCAGTATTTT. Amino acids: CASSYASRRAQYF.

The table lists this clonotype with a count of one. A much larger clone differs from this one at a single base, so this may be a read error. The V gene is TRBV3-1, the J gene TRBJ2-1; D tentatively reads TRBD1 or TRBD2 (5 bases each). Germline-derived CDR1 and CDR2 are LGHDT and YNNKEL (reference sequence). CDR3 length equals 13 residues. V was cut by 3 bases and J by 10 bases, with 13 bases left in between. The CDR3 spells CASSQHGGWEQFF. CDR3 DNA sequence: TGTGCCAGCAGCCAGCATGGGGGTTGGGAGCAGTTCTTC.

As regards this clonotype: A much larger clonotype is one base distant, so this may be a read error. The chain recombines TRBV3-1 with TRBJ1-2; tentatively, D is TRBD1 (5 bases). Germline V gene data show CDR1 as LGHDT and CDR2 as YNNKEL (reference sequence). CDR3 length equals 14 residues. The CDR3 DNA is TGTGCCAGCAGCCGGGCCGACAGCTTCTATGGCTACGCCTTC. Its translation: CASSRADSFYGYAF.

In this sample, this clonotype turned up many times. J is TRBJ1-2 and V is TRBV7-2; the D is unclear. The length of the CDR3 is 13 residues. Germline CDR1 is SGHTA and CDR2 is FQGNSA. The germline V and J ends were trimmed by 6 bases and 10 bases, with 18 bases remaining between them. CDR3 sequence: CASRLNPGQPYTF. The CDR3 coding sequence is TGTGCCAGCAGATTAAACCCGGGCCAACCCTACACCTTC.

This clonotype occurred many times. The chain carries TRBV7-6 and TRBJ1-5, with D tentatively TRBD1 (6 bases). CDR3 length: 15 amino acids. The germline CDR1 and CDR2 sequences are SGHVS and FNYEAQ. V lost 2 bases to trimming and J lost 2 bases, with 10 bases between them. Here the CDR3 reads CASSLSEGGNQPQHF. For the CDR3, the DNA is TGTGCCAGCAGCTTAAGTGAGGGGGGCAATCAGCCCCAGCATTTT.

This clonotype was observed many times. The chain uses TRBV4-1 and TRBJ2-3; D is unresolved. Germline V CDR1 and CDR2: MGHRA, YSYEKL. Trimming removed 1 base at V and 0 bases at J, with 11 bases between. The CDR3 length is 16 residues. The CDR3 bases are TGCGCCAGCAGCCAAGTTAATCTCGTCAGCACAGATACGCAGTATTTT. It yields the protein CASSQVNLVSTDTQYF.

A few counts support this clonotype. The V and J genes are TRBV18 and TRBJ2-5; 10 bases fit TRBD2. The V gene end was trimmed by 5 bases and the J gene end by 3 bases; junction bases not matched to a gene: 9. The CDR3 spans 16 residues. Germline V gives CDR1 KGHSH, CDR2 LQKENI. CDR3 loop: CASSTRGTSVKETQYF. CDR3 nucleotides: TGTGCCAGCTCAACGAGGGGGACTAGCGTAAAAGAGACCCAGTACTTC.

This clonotype was recorded many times. The V gene is TRBV9, the J gene TRBJ2-2; D gene ambiguous. V lost 3 bases and J 3 bases, leaving 12 bases between the germline ends. The CDR3 extends over 15 amino acids. Per germline, CDR1 SGDLS and CDR2 YYNGEE. CDR3 DNA sequence: TGTGCCAGCAGCGCCCTAAGTCGGGACACCGGGGAGCTGTTTTTT. It yields the protein CASSALSRDTGELFF.

This clonotype was counted many times. This chain links TRBV4-1 with TRBJ2-7; TRBD2 matches 7 bases. The CDR3 covers 17 residues. The V gene's germline CDR1 is MGHRA and CDR2 YSYEKL. V gave up 0 bases and J gave up 0 bases; unmatched junction bases: 8. CDR3 sequence (DNA): TGCGCCAGCAGCCAAGATTATCTAGCGGTAAGCTCCTACGAGCAGTACTTC. This gives the protein CASSQDYLAVSSYEQYF.

This clonotype is labeled as medium-sized (0.01 to 0.1%). The genes are TRBV20-1 and TRBJ1-6, with a possible D match to TRBD1 (6 bases). CDR1 is DFQATT and CDR2 is SNEGSKA in the germline V gene (reference sequence). CDR3 length equals 14 residues. V was shortened by 6 bases and J by 4 bases, with 13 bases between the two germline ends. The CDR3 spells CSADTGRYNSPLHF. CDR3 DNA sequence: TGCAGTGCGGATACAGGGAGATATAATTCACCCCTCCACTTT.

About this clonotype: Germline is not matched at one junction end, which may reflect a read error. V usage is TRBV24-1 and J usage is TRBJ2-7; 9 positions agree with TRBD1. The CDR3 contains 13 residues. Germline V CDR1 and CDR2: KGHDR, SFDVKD. The CDR3 DNA follows: TGTGCCACCAGAGATTTGGAGGACAGGGGGCAGTACTTC. Its translation is CATRDLEDRGQYF.

This chain joins TRBV7-3 and TRBJ2-1, with D possibly being TRBD1 (6 bases). The length of the CDR3 is 13 residues. In germline, CDR1 is SGHTA, CDR2 FQGTGA. V was clipped by 5 bases and J by 5 bases, with 10 bases between them. The CDR3, as DNA: TGTGCCAGCAGCATGGACAGAGACAATGAGCAGTTCTTC. Translating it yields CASSMDRDNEQFF.

A word on this clonotype: It may be a read error: a sequence one base away is much more abundant. No conserved phenylalanine or tryptophan ends this CDR3, so it is likely a read error. This rearrangement joins TRBV5-5 to TRBJ1-2; 8 bases are shared with TRBD1. Germline CDR1 and CDR2: SGHKS and YYEKEE (reference sequence). This CDR3 has 13 residues. The V and J ends lost 5 bases and 4 bases, in that order; junction bases with no gene match: 4. Here the CDR3 reads CASSTGGGYGYTL. As DNA, the CDR3 is TGTGCCAGCAGTACAGGGGGAGGCTATGGCTACACCCTC.

On this clonotype: This clone may be a read error of a much larger clone one base away. The chain uses TRBV6-2 or TRBV6-3 and TRBJ2-1, with D unresolved. Germline V gene lookup returns CDR1 MNHEY and CDR2 SVGEGT. This CDR3 has 13 residues. This chain's CDR3 is CASSLHIDNEQSF. The DNA of the CDR3 is TGTGCCAGCTCCTTACACATTGACAATGAGCAGTCCTTC.